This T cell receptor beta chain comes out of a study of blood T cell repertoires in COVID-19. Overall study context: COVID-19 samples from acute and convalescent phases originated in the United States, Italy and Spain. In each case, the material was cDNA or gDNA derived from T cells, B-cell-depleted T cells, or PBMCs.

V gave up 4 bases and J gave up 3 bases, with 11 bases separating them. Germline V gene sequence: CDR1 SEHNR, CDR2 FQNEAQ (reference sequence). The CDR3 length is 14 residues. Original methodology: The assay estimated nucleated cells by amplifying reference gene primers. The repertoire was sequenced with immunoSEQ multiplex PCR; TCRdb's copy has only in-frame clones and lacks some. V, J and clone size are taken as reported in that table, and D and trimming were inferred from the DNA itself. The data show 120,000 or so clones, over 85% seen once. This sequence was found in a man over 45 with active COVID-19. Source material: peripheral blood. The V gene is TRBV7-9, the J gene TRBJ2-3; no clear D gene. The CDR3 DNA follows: TGTGCCAGCAGCTCCACCAGCGCGACAGATACGCAGTATTTT. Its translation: CASSSTSATDTQYF.